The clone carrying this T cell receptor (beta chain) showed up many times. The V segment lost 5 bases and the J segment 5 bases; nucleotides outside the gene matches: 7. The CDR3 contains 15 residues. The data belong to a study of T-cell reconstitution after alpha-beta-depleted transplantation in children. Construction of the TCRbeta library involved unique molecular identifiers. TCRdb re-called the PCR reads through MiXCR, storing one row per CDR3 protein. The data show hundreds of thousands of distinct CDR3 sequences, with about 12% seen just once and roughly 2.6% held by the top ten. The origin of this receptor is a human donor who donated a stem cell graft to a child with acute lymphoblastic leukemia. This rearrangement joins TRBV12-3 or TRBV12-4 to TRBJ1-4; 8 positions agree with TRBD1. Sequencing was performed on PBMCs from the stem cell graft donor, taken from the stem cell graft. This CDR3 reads CASSPRDRRNEKLFF. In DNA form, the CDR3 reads TGTGCCAGCAGTCCCCGGGACAGGAGGAATGAAAAACTGTTTTTT.